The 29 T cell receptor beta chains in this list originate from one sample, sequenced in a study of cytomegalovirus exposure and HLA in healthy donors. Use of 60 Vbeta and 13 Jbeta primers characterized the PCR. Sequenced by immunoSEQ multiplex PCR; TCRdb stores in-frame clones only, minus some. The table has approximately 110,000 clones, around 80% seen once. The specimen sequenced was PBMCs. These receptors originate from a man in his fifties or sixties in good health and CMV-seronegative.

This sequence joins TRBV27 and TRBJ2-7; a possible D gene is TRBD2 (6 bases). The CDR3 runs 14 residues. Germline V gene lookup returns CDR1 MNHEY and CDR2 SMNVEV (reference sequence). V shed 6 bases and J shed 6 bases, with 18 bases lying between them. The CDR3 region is CASSLDRGTPEQYF. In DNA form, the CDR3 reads TGTGCCAGCAGCCTGGACCGGGGGACTCCCGAGCAGTACTTC.

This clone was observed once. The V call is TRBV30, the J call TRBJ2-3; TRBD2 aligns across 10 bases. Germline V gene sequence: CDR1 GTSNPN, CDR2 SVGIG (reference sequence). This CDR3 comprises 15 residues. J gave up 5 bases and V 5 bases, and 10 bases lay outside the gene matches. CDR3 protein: CAWSTHLAGEDTQYF. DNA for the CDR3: TGTGCCTGGTCAACCCACCTAGCGGGGGAAGATACGCAGTATTTT.

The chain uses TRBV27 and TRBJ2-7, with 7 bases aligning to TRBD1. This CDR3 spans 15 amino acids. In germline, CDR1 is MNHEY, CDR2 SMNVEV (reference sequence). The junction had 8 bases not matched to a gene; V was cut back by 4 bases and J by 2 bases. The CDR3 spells CASSSHRGLPYEQYF. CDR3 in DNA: TGTGCCAGCAGTTCCCACAGGGGTTTGCCCTACGAGCAGTACTTC.

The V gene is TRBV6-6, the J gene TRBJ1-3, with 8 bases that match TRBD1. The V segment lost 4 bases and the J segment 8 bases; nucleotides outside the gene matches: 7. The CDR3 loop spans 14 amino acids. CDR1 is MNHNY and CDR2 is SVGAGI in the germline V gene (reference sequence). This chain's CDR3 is CASSSAGGTYTIYF. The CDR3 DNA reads TGTGCCAGCAGTTCGGCAGGGGGCACGTACACCATATATTTT.

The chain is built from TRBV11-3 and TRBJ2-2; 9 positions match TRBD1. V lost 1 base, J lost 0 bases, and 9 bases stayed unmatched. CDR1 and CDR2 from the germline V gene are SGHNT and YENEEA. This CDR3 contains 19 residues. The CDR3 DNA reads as TGTGCCAGCAGCTTAGCCGGGACAGGGAGAGTTACGAACACCGGGGAGCTGTTTTTT. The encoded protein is CASSLAGTGRVTNTGELFF. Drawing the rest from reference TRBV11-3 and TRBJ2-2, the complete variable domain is EAGVVQSPRYKIIEKKQPVAFWCNPISGHNTLYWYLQNLGQGPELLIRYENEEAVDDSQLPKDRFSAERLKGVDSTLKIQPAELGDSAVYLCASSLAGTGRVTNTGELFFGEGSRLTVL.

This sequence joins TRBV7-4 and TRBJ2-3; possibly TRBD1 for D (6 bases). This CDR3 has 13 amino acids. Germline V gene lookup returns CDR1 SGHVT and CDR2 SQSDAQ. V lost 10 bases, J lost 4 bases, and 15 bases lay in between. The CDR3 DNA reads TGTGCCAACAGGGCTCGGGTGGCAGATACGCAGTATTTT. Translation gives CANRARVADTQYF.

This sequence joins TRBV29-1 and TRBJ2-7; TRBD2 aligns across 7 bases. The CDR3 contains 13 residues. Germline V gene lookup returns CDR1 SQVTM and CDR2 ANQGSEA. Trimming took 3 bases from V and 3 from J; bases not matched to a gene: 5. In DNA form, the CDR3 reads TGCAGCGTTGACGCGGGGAGGGGCTACGAGCAGTACTTC. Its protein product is CSVDAGRGYEQYF.

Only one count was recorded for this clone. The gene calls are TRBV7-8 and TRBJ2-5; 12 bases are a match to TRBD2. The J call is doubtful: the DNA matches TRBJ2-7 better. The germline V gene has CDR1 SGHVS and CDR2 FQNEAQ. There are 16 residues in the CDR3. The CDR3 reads CASSFTSGGTLYEQYF. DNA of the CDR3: TGTGCCAGCAGCTTCACTAGCGGGGGGACTCTCTACGAGCAGTACTTC.

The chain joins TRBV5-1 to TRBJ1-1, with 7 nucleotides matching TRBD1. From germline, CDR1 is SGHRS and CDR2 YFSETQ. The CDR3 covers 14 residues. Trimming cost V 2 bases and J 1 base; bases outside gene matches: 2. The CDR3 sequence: CASSLGGQNTEAFF. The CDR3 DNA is TGCGCCAGCAGCTTAGGGGGCCAGAACACTGAAGCTTTCTTT.

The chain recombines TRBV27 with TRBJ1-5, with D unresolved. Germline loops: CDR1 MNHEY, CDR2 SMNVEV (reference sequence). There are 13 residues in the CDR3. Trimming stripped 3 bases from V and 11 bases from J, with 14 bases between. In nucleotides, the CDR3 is TGTGCCAGCAGTTTCTCCGTCGGCGGGTCCCAGCATTTT. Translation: CASSFSVGGSQHF.

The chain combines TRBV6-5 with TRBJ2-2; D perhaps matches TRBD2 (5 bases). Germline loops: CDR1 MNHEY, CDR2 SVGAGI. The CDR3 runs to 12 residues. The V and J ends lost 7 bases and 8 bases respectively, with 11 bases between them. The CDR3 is CASNRGGGELFF. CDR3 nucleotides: TGTGCCAGCAACCGGGGTGGGGGGGAGCTGTTTTTT.

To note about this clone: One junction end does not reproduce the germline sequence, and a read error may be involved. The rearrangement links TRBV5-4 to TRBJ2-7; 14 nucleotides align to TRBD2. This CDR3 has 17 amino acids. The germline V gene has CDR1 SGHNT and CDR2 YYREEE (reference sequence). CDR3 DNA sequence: TGTGCCAGCTGCTTCGGGACTAGCGGGGGACGTCCCTACGAGCAGTACTTC. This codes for CASCFGTSGGRPYEQYF.

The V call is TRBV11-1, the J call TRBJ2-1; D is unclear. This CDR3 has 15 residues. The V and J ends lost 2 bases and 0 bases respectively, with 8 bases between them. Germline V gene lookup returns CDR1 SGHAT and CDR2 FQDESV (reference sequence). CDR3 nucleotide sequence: TGTGCCAGCAGCTTAACCCACGGCTCCTACAATGAGCAGTTCTTC. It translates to CASSLTHGSYNEQFF.

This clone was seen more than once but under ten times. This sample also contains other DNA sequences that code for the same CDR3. CDR3 DNA sequence: TGTGCCAGCAGTACCACAATCGAAAGCACAGATACGCAGTATTTT. Encoded protein: CASSTTIESTDTQYF. The chain has TRBV27 and TRBJ2-3; D uncertain. Trimming removed 5 bases at V and 0 bases at J, with 12 bases between. The CDR3 extends over 15 amino acids. Germline assignment: CDR1 MNHEY and CDR2 SMNVEV (reference sequence).

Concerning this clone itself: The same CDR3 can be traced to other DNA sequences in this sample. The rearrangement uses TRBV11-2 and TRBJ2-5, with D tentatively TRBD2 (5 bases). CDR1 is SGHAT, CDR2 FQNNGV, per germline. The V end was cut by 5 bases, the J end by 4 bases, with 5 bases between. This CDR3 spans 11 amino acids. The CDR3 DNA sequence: TGTGCCAGCAGCCGGGGAGAGACCCAGTACTTC. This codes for CASSRGETQYF.

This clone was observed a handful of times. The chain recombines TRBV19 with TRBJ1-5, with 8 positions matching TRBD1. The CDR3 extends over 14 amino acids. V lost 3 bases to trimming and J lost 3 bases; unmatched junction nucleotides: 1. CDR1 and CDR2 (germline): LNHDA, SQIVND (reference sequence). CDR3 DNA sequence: TGTGCCAGTAGTATGACAGGGGCCAATCAGCCCCAGCATTTT. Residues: CASSMTGANQPQHF.

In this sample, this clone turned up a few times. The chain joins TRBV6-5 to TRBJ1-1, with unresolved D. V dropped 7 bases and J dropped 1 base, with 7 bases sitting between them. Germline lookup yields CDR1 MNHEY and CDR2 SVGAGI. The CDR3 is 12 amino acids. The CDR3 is CASIRSNTEAFF. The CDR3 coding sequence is TGTGCCAGCATCAGATCGAACACTGAAGCTTTCTTT.

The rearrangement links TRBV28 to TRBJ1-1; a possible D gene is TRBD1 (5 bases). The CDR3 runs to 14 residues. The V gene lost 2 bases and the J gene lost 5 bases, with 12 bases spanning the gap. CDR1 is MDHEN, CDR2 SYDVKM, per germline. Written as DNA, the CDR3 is TGTGCCAGCAGTTTAGCGGGGCGAGTAACTGAAGCTTTCTTT. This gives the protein CASSLAGRVTEAFF.

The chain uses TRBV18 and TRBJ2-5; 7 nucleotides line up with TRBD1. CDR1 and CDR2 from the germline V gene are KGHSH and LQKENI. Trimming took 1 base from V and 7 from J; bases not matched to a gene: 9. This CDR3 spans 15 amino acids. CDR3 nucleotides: TGTGCCAGCTCACCACGGGAAGGGGGCGGCGGGACCCAGTACTTC. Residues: CASSPREGGGGTQYF.

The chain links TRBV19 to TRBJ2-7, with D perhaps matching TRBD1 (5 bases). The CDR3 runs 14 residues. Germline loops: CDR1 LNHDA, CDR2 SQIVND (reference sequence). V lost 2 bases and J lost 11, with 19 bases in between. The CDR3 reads CASSIQQAGDPEYF. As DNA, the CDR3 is TGTGCCAGTAGTATACAACAGGCTGGGGATCCTGAGTACTTC.

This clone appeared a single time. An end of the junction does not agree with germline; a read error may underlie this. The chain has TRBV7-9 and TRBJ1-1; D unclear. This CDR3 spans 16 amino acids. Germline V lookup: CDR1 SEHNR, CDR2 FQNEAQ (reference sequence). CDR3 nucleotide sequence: TGTTCCAGCAGCCCCGTCCTTCGTGTAGTGAACACTGAAGCTTTCTTT. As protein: CSSSPVLRVVNTEAFF.

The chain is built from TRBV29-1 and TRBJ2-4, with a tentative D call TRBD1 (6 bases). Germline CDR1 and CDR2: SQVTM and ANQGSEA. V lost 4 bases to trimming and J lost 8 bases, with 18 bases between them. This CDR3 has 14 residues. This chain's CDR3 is CSVVGGQNRHIQYF. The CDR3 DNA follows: TGCAGCGTTGTAGGAGGACAGAACAGGCACATTCAGTACTTC.

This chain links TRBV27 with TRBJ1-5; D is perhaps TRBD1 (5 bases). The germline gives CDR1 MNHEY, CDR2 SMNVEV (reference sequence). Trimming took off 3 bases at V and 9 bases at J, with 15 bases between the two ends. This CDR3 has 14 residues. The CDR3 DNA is TGTGCCAGCAGTTTCGGGGGTACCCAAAGGCCCCAGCATTTT. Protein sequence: CASSFGGTQRPQHF.

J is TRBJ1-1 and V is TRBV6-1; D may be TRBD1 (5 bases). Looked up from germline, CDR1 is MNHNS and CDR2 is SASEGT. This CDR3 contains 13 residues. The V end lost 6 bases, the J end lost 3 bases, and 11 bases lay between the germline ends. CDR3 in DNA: TGTGCCAGCAGGAGGGGAGGAGACACTGAAGCTTTCTTT. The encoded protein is CASRRGGDTEAFF.

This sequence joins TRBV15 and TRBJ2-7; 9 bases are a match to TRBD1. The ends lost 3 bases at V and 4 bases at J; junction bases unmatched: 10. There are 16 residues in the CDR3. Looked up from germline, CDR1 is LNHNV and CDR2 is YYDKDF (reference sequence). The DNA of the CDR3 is TGTGCCACCAGCAGGACCACAGGGGGCAGTTTGTACGAGCAGTACTTC. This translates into CATSRTTGGSLYEQYF. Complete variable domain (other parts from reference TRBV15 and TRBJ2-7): DAMVIQNPRYQVTQFGKPVTLSCSQTLNHNVMYWYQQKSSQAPKLLFHYYDKDFNNEADTPDNFQSRRPNTSFCFLDIRSPGLGDTAMYLCATSRTTGGSLYEQYFGPGTRLTVT.

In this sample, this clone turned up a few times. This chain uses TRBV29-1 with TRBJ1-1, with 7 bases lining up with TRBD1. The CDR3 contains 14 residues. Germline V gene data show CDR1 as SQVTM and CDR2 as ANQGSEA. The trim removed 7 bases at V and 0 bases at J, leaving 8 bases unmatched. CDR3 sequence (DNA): TGCAGCGGTAACAGGGGCACGATGAACACTGAAGCTTTCTTT. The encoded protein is CSGNRGTMNTEAFF.

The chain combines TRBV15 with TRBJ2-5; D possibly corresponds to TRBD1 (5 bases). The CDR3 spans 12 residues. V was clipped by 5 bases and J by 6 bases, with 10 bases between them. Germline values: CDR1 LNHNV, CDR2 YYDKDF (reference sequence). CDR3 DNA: TGTGCCACCAGCGCAGGGCGGAAGACCCAGTACTTC. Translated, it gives CATSAGRKTQYF. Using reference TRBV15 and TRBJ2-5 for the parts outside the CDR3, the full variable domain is DAMVIQNPRYQVTQFGKPVTLSCSQTLNHNVMYWYQQKSSQAPKLLFHYYDKDFNNEADTPDNFQSRRPNTSFCFLDIRSPGLGDTAMYLCATSAGRKTQYFGPGTRLLVL.

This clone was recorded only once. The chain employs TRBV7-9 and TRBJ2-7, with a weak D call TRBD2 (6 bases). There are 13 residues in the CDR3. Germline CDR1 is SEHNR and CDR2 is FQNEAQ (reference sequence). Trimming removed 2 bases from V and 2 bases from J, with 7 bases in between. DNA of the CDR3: TGTGCCAGCAGCTTACCTAGCGCCTACGAGCAGTACTTC. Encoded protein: CASSLPSAYEQYF.

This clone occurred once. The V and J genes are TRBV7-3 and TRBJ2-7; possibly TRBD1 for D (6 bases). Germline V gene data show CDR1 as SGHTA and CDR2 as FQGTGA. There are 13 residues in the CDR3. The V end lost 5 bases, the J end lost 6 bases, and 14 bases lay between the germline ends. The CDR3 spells CASSTGTLTEQYF. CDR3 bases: TGTGCCAGCAGCACCGGGACACTCACCGAGCAGTACTTC.